These 9 T cell receptor beta chains were all obtained from the same sample, sequenced in a study of cytomegalovirus exposure and HLA in healthy donors. The PCR employed 60 Vbeta primers together with 13 Jbeta primers. The table came from immunoSEQ multiplex PCR; TCRdb's copy has only in-frame clones and leaves some out. The sample comprises about 98,000 clones, around 67% of which are singletons, and around 2.3% rests with the top ten. The sequenced sample was PBMCs. The receptors originated from a man over 45 in good health and CMV-seronegative.

This clone was observed a handful of times. The chain has TRBV11-2 and TRBJ2-1; no clear D. V lost 0 bases and J lost 5, with 17 bases in between. CDR3 length equals 17 residues. Germline loops: CDR1 SGHAT, CDR2 FQNNGV. CDR3 nucleotides: TGTGCCAGCAGCTTAGATCTTATGCGGCCTTTGAACAATGAGCAGTTCTTC. This gives the protein CASSLDLMRPLNNEQFF.

The chain employs TRBV7-2 and TRBJ2-1; possibly TRBD1 for D (5 bases). V dropped 5 bases and J dropped 2 bases, with 10 bases sitting between them. The germline V gene encodes CDR1 SGHTA and CDR2 FQGNSA. The CDR3 consists of 14 residues. CDR3: CASSPREPYNEQFF. The CDR3 DNA reads as TGTGCCAGCAGCCCCAGGGAACCCTACAATGAGCAGTTCTTC.

About this clone itself: An end of the junction does not agree with germline; a read error may underlie this. As DNA, the CDR3 is TGCGCCAGCAGCCAAGGTAGGGGGGGAAGTCAGCCCCAGCATTTT. Encoded protein: CASSQGRGGSQPQHF. The chain joins TRBV5-4 to TRBJ1-5, with TRBD1 as a possible D gene (6 bases). Germline assignment: CDR1 SGHNT and CDR2 YYREEE (reference sequence). The CDR3 totals 15 residues.

The chain is built from TRBV18 and TRBJ2-1, with TRBD2 matching over 7 bases. Trimming took 0 bases from V and 7 from J; bases not matched to a gene: 12. CDR3 length: 17 residues. The V gene's germline CDR1 is KGHSH and CDR2 LQKENI. CDR3: CASSPPRGTGGSNEQFF. Written as DNA, the CDR3 is TGTGCCAGCTCACCACCCCGGGGGACGGGGGGATCGAATGAGCAGTTCTTC.

This clone was counted at least ten times. The CDR3 DNA reads TGTGCCAGCACTACACAGGGGAGCAATCAGCCCCAGCATTTT. The encoded protein is CASTTQGSNQPQHF. This chain joins TRBV28 and TRBJ1-5; 7 nucleotides agree with TRBD1. Germline V lookup: CDR1 MDHEN, CDR2 SYDVKM. With V trimmed by 7 bases and J by 1 base, 4 bases remained unmatched. The CDR3 has 14 residues.

This clone has more than one count but fewer than ten. The chain recombines TRBV4-3 with TRBJ2-5; weak D call: TRBD1 (5 bases). The DNA end favors TRBJ2-7, so the J call may be wrong. Germline V CDR1 and CDR2: LGHNA, YSLEER. There are 15 residues in the CDR3. In DNA, the CDR3 is TGCGCCAGCAGCCAACAGCAAACAGGCTCCTACGAGCAGTACTTC. This gives the protein CASSQQQTGSYEQYF.

The chain employs TRBV27 and TRBJ1-2; 8 positions match TRBD1. The germline V gene encodes CDR1 MNHEY and CDR2 SMNVEV (reference sequence). V lost 3 bases to trimming and J lost 4 bases; unmatched junction nucleotides: 10. The CDR3 extends over 16 amino acids. DNA for the CDR3: TGTGCCAGCAGTTTCCGAGGACAGGGCGGGCTCTATGGCTACACCTTC. It encodes CASSFRGQGGLYGYTF.

The chain recombines TRBV5-4 with TRBJ2-7, with 9 bases matching TRBD1. This CDR3 has 15 residues. Germline CDR1 is SGHNT and CDR2 is YYREEE (reference sequence). V lost 2 bases and J lost 3; bases outside the gene matches: 6. The CDR3 sequence is CASSFMGTGNYEQYF. The CDR3 coding sequence is TGTGCCAGCAGCTTCATGGGGACAGGGAACTACGAGCAGTACTTC.

The count of this clone is one. The CDR3 sequence: CASIGTDRGYEQYF. Here the CDR3 DNA reads TGTGCCAGCATAGGGACAGATAGGGGGTACGAGCAGTACTTC. V gene TRBV28 combines with J gene TRBJ2-7; TRBD1 agrees at 7 bases. CDR1 MDHEN and CDR2 SYDVKM come from the germline V gene. This CDR3 comprises 14 residues. With V trimmed by 7 bases and J by 4 bases, 10 bases remained unmatched.